Below, one T cell receptor (beta chain) is given with its context. These data originate in a study of blood T cell repertoires in COVID-19. Whole-study context: Acute-phase and convalescent COVID-19 samples originated in the United States, Italy and Spain. T cells, B-cell-depleted T cells, or PBMCs provided the cDNA or gDNA that served as material.

The V gene's germline CDR1 is SNHLY and CDR2 FYNNEI. Trimming cost V 6 bases and J 10 bases, with 16 bases left between them. CDR3 size: 14 residues. In the authors' workflow: The assay estimated nucleated cells by amplifying reference gene primers. The method was immunoSEQ multiplex PCR; TCRdb's version includes in-frame clones alone and lacks a portion of them. The DNA gave D and trimming, while V, J and clone size come from that table. The data contain around 23,000 clones, about four fifths of them seen just once; the ten biggest clones take up over 5%. This sequence joins TRBV2 and TRBJ1-6; perhaps TRBD1 as D (5 bases). The sequence was collected from a human donor in a cohort sampled during active COVID-19. Sequencing was carried out using peripheral blood. CDR3 region: CASSPMGGGSPLHF. The CDR3 bases are TGTGCCAGCAGCCCGATGGGGGGAGGATCACCCCTCCACTTT.